Listed below are T cell receptor beta chains from one sample, sequenced in a study of somatic mutations in cytotoxic T cells in rheumatoid arthritis. Generated by immunoSEQ multiplex PCR, the TCRdb table keeps only in-frame clones and is missing some. The sample includes over 8,000 clones, over 75% of them seen just once. The sequenced material came from CD8+ T cells sorted from blood. Receptor source: a woman aged 45-60 years in good health. Each CDR3 is given with its conserved first and last residue. The order of the fields is J gene, clone size, V gene, D gene, CDR3 protein, CDR3 DNA. The D gene is left open where the match is weak. Clone size appears in some rows only: once, few, many, or a class for an expanded clone.

J gene: TRBJ2-7; clone size: -; V gene: TRBV6-4; D gene: -; CDR3 protein: CASSERAESPYEQYF; CDR3 DNA: TGTGCCAGCAGTGAAAGAGCGGAGTCTCCCTACGAGCAGTACTTC
J gene: TRBJ1-1; clone size: -; V gene: TRBV27; D gene: TRBD1; CDR3 protein: CASSRKQGALTEAFF; CDR3 DNA: TGTGCCAGCAGCCGAAAACAGGGGGCGCTCACTGAAGCTTTCTTT
J gene: TRBJ1-5; clone size: -; V gene: TRBV6-5; D gene: -; CDR3 protein: CASSPRVRHQPQHF; CDR3 DNA: TGTGCCAGCAGTCCTCGGGTCCGTCATCAGCCCCAGCATTTT
J gene: TRBJ2-2; clone size: -; V gene: TRBV7-6; D gene: TRBD2; CDR3 protein: CASSLGLAGDLNTGELFF; CDR3 DNA: TGTGCCAGCAGCTTAGGACTAGCGGGAGATCTGAACACCGGGGAGCTGTTTTTT
J gene: TRBJ1-2; clone size: -; V gene: TRBV23-1; D gene: -; CDR3 protein: CASSQSNYGYTF; CDR3 DNA: TGCGCCAGCAGTCAGAGCAACTATGGCTACACCTTC
J gene: TRBJ1-4; clone size: -; V gene: TRBV11-2; D gene: TRBD1; CDR3 protein: CASSTEQGTGEKLFF; CDR3 DNA: TGTGCCAGCAGCACCGAACAGGGGACAGGGGAAAAACTGTTTTTT
J gene: TRBJ1-2; clone size: -; V gene: TRBV7-3; D gene: TRBD1; CDR3 protein: CASSPGTGANYGYTF; CDR3 DNA: TGTGCCAGCAGCCCCGGGACAGGGGCTAACTATGGCTACACCTTC
J gene: TRBJ1-2; clone size: -; V gene: TRBV12-5; D gene: TRBD1; CDR3 protein: CASGLDGTVYGYTF; CDR3 DNA: TGTGCTAGTGGTTTGGACGGGACAGTCTATGGCTACACCTTC
J gene: TRBJ1-1; clone size: medium-sized; V gene: TRBV28; D gene: TRBD1; CDR3 protein: CASSPLDREVTEAFF; CDR3 DNA: TGTGCCAGCAGTCCCCTGGACAGGGAAGTCACTGAAGCTTTCTTT
J gene: TRBJ2-6; clone size: -; V gene: TRBV10-3; D gene: -; CDR3 protein: CAISEPPTGEGANVLTF; CDR3 DNA: TGTGCCATCAGTGAGCCACCTACGGGGGAAGGGGCCAACGTCCTGACTTTC
J gene: TRBJ2-7; clone size: -; V gene: TRBV12-5; D gene: -; CDR3 protein: CASGFHRVYYEQYF; CDR3 DNA: TGTGCTAGTGGTTTCCACAGGGTTTACTACGAGCAGTACTTC
J gene: TRBJ1-6; clone size: once; V gene: TRBV6-4; D gene: -; CDR3 protein: CATATGSNSPLHF; CDR3 DNA: TGTGCCACCGCCACAGGGTCCAATTCACCCCTCCACTTT
J gene: TRBJ2-2; clone size: -; V gene: TRBV9; D gene: TRBD1; CDR3 protein: CASSVGTGTGELFF; CDR3 DNA: TGTGCCAGCAGCGTTGGGACAGGCACCGGGGAGCTGTTTTTT
J gene: TRBJ1-2; clone size: -; V gene: TRBV2; D gene: -; CDR3 protein: CASSEAQGGEKDYGYTF; CDR3 DNA: TGTGCCAGCAGTGAAGCGCAAGGGGGGGAAAAGGACTATGGCTACACCTTC
J gene: TRBJ1-5; clone size: -; V gene: TRBV5-6; D gene: TRBD1; CDR3 protein: CASSSQGAPQPQHF; CDR3 DNA: TGTGCCAGCAGCTCACAGGGGGCACCTCAGCCCCAGCATTTT
J gene: TRBJ2-7; clone size: -; V gene: TRBV4-3; D gene: TRBD2; CDR3 protein: CASSQDFPSGRHEQYF; CDR3 DNA: TGCGCCAGCAGCCAAGATTTCCCTAGCGGGAGGCACGAGCAGTACTTC
J gene: TRBJ2-4; clone size: -; V gene: TRBV19; D gene: TRBD1; CDR3 protein: CASSIVWGSGQLKNIQYF; CDR3 DNA: TGTGCCAGTAGTATAGTGTGGGGGTCGGGACAGCTAAAAAACATTCAGTACTTC
J gene: TRBJ1-3; clone size: -; V gene: TRBV13; D gene: -; CDR3 protein: CASSLVIPGSSSGNTIYF; CDR3 DNA: TGTGCCAGCAGCTTAGTAATCCCGGGATCCTCCTCTGGAAACACCATATATTTT
J gene: TRBJ1-5; clone size: -; V gene: TRBV7-2; D gene: -; CDR3 protein: CASSVLNQPQHF; CDR3 DNA: TGTGCCAGCAGCGTGCTAAATCAGCCCCAGCATTTT
J gene: TRBJ2-3; clone size: -; V gene: TRBV7-8; D gene: TRBD1; CDR3 protein: CASSLEGRGPSTDTQYF; CDR3 DNA: TGTGCCAGCAGCTTAGAAGGCAGGGGGCCTAGCACAGATACGCAGTATTTT
J gene: TRBJ1-6; clone size: -; V gene: TRBV15; D gene: -; CDR3 protein: CATSLLGARNSPLHF; CDR3 DNA: TGTGCCACCAGCTTGCTAGGGGCGAGGAATTCACCCCTCCACTTT
J gene: TRBJ2-1; clone size: -; V gene: TRBV5-1; D gene: -; CDR3 protein: CASSLAGNEQFF; CDR3 DNA: TGCGCCAGCAGCTTGGCAGGGAATGAGCAGTTCTTC
J gene: TRBJ2-5; clone size: -; V gene: TRBV7-9; D gene: -; CDR3 protein: CASRTPGRETQYF; CDR3 DNA: TGTGCCAGCAGGACCCCAGGGCGAGAGACCCAGTACTTC
J gene: TRBJ2-7; clone size: -; V gene: TRBV2; D gene: -; CDR3 protein: CASNYRVPYEQYF; CDR3 DNA: TGTGCCAGCAATTACAGGGTACCCTACGAGCAGTACTTC
J gene: TRBJ2-1; clone size: -; V gene: TRBV28; D gene: -; CDR3 protein: CASSPGHEQFF; CDR3 DNA: TGTGCCAGCAGTCCCGGTCATGAGCAGTTCTTC
J gene: TRBJ2-5; clone size: -; V gene: TRBV13; D gene: TRBD2; CDR3 protein: CASSRGQAGGQETQYF; CDR3 DNA: TGCGCCAGCAGCCGAGGCCAGGCGGGGGGGCAAGAGACCCAGTACTTC
J gene: TRBJ2-1; clone size: -; V gene: TRBV27; D gene: -; CDR3 protein: CASSLRLALGNEQFF; CDR3 DNA: TGTGCCAGCAGTTTGCGGCTAGCGCTTGGCAATGAGCAGTTCTTC
J gene: TRBJ1-2; clone size: -; V gene: TRBV6-1; D gene: TRBD1; CDR3 protein: CASSEVEGANYGYTF; CDR3 DNA: TGTGCCAGCAGTGAGGTTGAGGGGGCGAACTATGGCTACACCTTC
J gene: TRBJ1-1; clone size: few; V gene: TRBV7-8; D gene: TRBD1; CDR3 protein: CASSYRGNTEAFF; CDR3 DNA: TGTGCCAGCAGCTACAGGGGGAACACTGAAGCTTTCTTT
J gene: TRBJ1-2; clone size: -; V gene: TRBV13; D gene: -; CDR3 protein: CASSLEDTNYGYTF; CDR3 DNA: TGTGCCAGCAGCTTAGAGGACACAAACTATGGCTACACCTTC
J gene: TRBJ2-7; clone size: -; V gene: TRBV19; D gene: -; CDR3 protein: CASSITPDYYEQYF; CDR3 DNA: TGTGCCAGTAGTATCACGCCAGATTACTACGAGCAGTACTTC
J gene: TRBJ2-1; clone size: -; V gene: TRBV5-6; D gene: TRBD1; CDR3 protein: CASSSSGTGYNEQFF; CDR3 DNA: TGTGCCAGCAGCTCTTCCGGGACAGGGTACAATGAGCAGTTCTTC
J gene: TRBJ2-5; clone size: -; V gene: TRBV2; D gene: TRBD1; CDR3 protein: CASRTGDVTQYF; CDR3 DNA: TGTGCCAGCAGGACAGGGGACGTGACCCAGTACTTC
J gene: TRBJ1-1; clone size: once; V gene: TRBV19; D gene: TRBD1; CDR3 protein: CASSNQQGANTEAFF; CDR3 DNA: TGTGCCAGTAGTAACCAACAGGGGGCTAACACTGAAGCTTTCTTT
J gene: TRBJ2-2; clone size: -; V gene: TRBV15; D gene: -; CDR3 protein: CATSSFPGSGELFF; CDR3 DNA: TGTGCCACCAGCAGTTTTCCGGGGTCCGGGGAGCTGTTTTTT
J gene: TRBJ1-2; clone size: -; V gene: TRBV19; D gene: TRBD1; CDR3 protein: CASSMGQGSGYTF; CDR3 DNA: TGTGCCAGTAGTATGGGACAGGGATCGGGCTACACCTTC
J gene: TRBJ2-5; clone size: -; V gene: TRBV5-3; D gene: TRBD2; CDR3 protein: CARSPGLAGGRKPQETQYF; CDR3 DNA: TGTGCCAGAAGTCCAGGACTAGCGGGGGGCCGGAAACCCCAAGAGACCCAGTACTTC
J gene: TRBJ2-1; clone size: -; V gene: TRBV10-1; D gene: -; CDR3 protein: CASSELRYNEQFF; CDR3 DNA: TGCGCCAGCAGTGAGTTACGGTACAATGAGCAGTTCTTC
J gene: TRBJ1-6; clone size: -; V gene: TRBV19; D gene: TRBD1; CDR3 protein: CASTGTGNSPLHF; CDR3 DNA: TGTGCCAGTACCGGGACAGGGAATTCACCCCTCCACTTT
J gene: TRBJ2-1; clone size: -; V gene: TRBV28; D gene: -; CDR3 protein: CASSFVAGRNEQFF; CDR3 DNA: TGTGCCAGCAGTTTCGTGGCGGGAAGGAATGAGCAGTTCTTC
J gene: TRBJ2-7; clone size: -; V gene: TRBV5-1; D gene: -; CDR3 protein: CASGLDVGPYEQYF; CDR3 DNA: TGCGCCAGCGGACTGGACGTTGGACCCTACGAGCAGTACTTC
J gene: TRBJ1-1; clone size: -; V gene: TRBV4-2; D gene: -; CDR3 protein: CASSQEWGDTEAFF; CDR3 DNA: TGTGCCAGCAGCCAAGAATGGGGGGACACTGAAGCTTTCTTT
J gene: TRBJ1-2; clone size: once; V gene: TRBV6-5; D gene: TRBD1; CDR3 protein: CASSFHGTGISYGYTF; CDR3 DNA: TGTGCCAGCAGTTTCCACGGGACAGGGATCTCGTATGGCTACACCTTC
J gene: TRBJ2-1; clone size: -; V gene: TRBV6-4; D gene: -; CDR3 protein: CASSEKVEGGQQFF; CDR3 DNA: TGTGCCAGCAGTGAAAAGGTGGAGGGGGGGCAGCAGTTCTTC
J gene: TRBJ2-7; clone size: -; V gene: TRBV9; D gene: TRBD1; CDR3 protein: CASSPDRGTYEQYF; CDR3 DNA: TGTGCCAGCAGCCCGGACAGGGGGACCTACGAGCAGTACTTC
J gene: TRBJ2-6; clone size: few; V gene: TRBV4-2; D gene: TRBD2; CDR3 protein: CASSQEAGVGANVLTF; CDR3 DNA: TGTGCCAGCAGCCAAGAAGCGGGAGTTGGGGCCAACGTCCTGACTTTC
J gene: TRBJ2-7; clone size: -; V gene: TRBV27; D gene: -; CDR3 protein: CASSFGVLYEQYF; CDR3 DNA: TGTGCCAGCAGTTTCGGGGTTCTATACGAGCAGTACTTC
J gene: TRBJ2-3; clone size: -; V gene: TRBV5-6; D gene: TRBD2; CDR3 protein: CASSLVSGVTDTQYF; CDR3 DNA: TGTGCCAGCAGCTTGGTTAGCGGGGTCACAGATACGCAGTATTTT
J gene: TRBJ2-7; clone size: -; V gene: TRBV6-1; D gene: TRBD2; CDR3 protein: CASGGRSWTYEQYF; CDR3 DNA: TGTGCCAGCGGCGGGAGGAGCTGGACCTACGAGCAGTACTTC
J gene: TRBJ1-1; clone size: once; V gene: TRBV27; D gene: -; CDR3 protein: CASSLSGYTEAFF; CDR3 DNA: TGTGCCAGCAGTTTATCGGGCTACACTGAAGCTTTCTTT
J gene: TRBJ1-2; clone size: -; V gene: TRBV27; D gene: TRBD1; CDR3 protein: CASSLQGAGYGYTF; CDR3 DNA: TGTGCCAGCAGTTTACAGGGGGCGGGCTATGGCTACACCTTC